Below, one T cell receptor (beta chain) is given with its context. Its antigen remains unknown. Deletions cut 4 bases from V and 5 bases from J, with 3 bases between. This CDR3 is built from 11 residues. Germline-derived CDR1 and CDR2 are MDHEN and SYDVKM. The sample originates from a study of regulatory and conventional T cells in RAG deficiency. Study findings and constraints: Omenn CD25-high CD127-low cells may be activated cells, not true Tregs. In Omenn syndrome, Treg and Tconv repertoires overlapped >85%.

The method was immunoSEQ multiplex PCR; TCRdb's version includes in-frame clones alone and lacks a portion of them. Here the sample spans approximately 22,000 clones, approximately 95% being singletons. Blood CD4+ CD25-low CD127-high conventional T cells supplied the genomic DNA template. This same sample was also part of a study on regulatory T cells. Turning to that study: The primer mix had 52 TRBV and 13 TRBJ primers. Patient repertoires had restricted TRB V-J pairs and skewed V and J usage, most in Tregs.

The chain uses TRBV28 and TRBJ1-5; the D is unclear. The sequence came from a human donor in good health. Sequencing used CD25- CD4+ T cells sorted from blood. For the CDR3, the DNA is TGTGCCAGCAGTTCGGATCAGCCCCAGCATTTT. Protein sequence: CASSSDQPQHF.